The rows below give T cell receptor beta chains drawn from one sample of a study of early T cells in non-severe SARS-CoV-2 infection. TCRdb reprocessed the 5' RACE reads via MiXCR and lists one record per CDR3 protein. The repertoire consists of 20,000 to 30,000 distinct CDR3 sequences, with less than 7% occurring once and the leading ten covering roughly 2.5%. Sequencing was performed on whole blood. The receptors were sampled from an adult who was a healthcare worker with PCR-confirmed SARS-CoV-2 infection or an uninfected control (not recorded which). Both conserved end residues are part of each CDR3. The D gene is left open where the match is weak. The size field reads once, few or many counts, or a class when the clone is expanded.

clone_size j_call v_call d_call cdr3_aa cdr3_nt
many TRBJ2-7 TRBV12-3/TRBV12-4 TRBD1 CASSSRTGDPYEQYF TGTGCCAGCAGTTCAAGAACAGGGGACCCCTACGAGCAGTACTTC
few TRBJ2-7 TRBV18 - CASSNWGAAYEQYF TGTGCCAGCTCGAACTGGGGGGCCGCCTACGAGCAGTACTTC
few TRBJ2-3 TRBV20-1 - CSARDLYRTDTQYF TGCAGTGCTAGAGACCTCTACCGCACAGATACGCAGTATTTT
many TRBJ1-3 TRBV6-5 - CASSYSREAAENTIYF TGTGCCAGCAGTTACTCAAGGGAGGCTGCTGAAAACACCATATATTTT
few TRBJ1-4 TRBV18 TRBD1 CASSPPGQTSTNEKLFF TGTGCCAGCTCACCACCGGGACAGACTTCAACTAATGAAAAACTGTTTTTT
once TRBJ2-5 TRBV29-1 - CSADRAEETQYF TGCAGCGCAGACAGAGCGGAGGAGACCCAGTACTTC
many TRBJ2-7 TRBV7-2 - CASSLHTGNEQYF TGTGCCAGCAGCCTACATACAGGGAACGAGCAGTACTTC
many TRBJ2-6 TRBV4-2 - CASSQDEEQGNGANVLTF TGTGCCAGCAGCCAAGATGAGGAGCAGGGGAATGGGGCCAACGTCCTGACTTTC
medium-sized TRBJ1-1 TRBV11-2 - CASSSGQRGVAFF TGTGCCAGCAGCTCCGGCCAGAGAGGTGTAGCTTTCTTT
many TRBJ1-1 TRBV12-3/TRBV12-4 - CASTQRLNTEAFF TGTGCCAGCACCCAAAGACTGAACACTGAAGCTTTCTTT
many TRBJ1-2 TRBV25-1 - CASSVGDKAGGYTF TGTGCCAGCAGTGTGGGGGATAAAGCGGGAGGCTACACCTTC
few TRBJ2-2 TRBV10-3 - CAIRVGDTGELFF TGTGCCATCCGAGTTGGCGACACCGGGGAGCTGTTTTTT